These T cell receptor beta chains were read from a single sample in a study of T-cell memory formation after mild COVID-19. From the 5' RACE reads, TCRdb called clonotypes with MiXCR, one entry per CDR3 protein. The table records about 170,000 distinct CDR3 sequences, over 10% of them present only once. Sequenced input: PBMCs or a T cell subset sorted from them (not recorded which). The receptors derive from a man younger than 35 who had mild COVID-19 (a few samples of this study predate the infection). Cell type and time point are not known. Both conserved end residues are trimmed from each CDR3.

j_gene: TRBJ2-3
v_gene: TRBV11-2
CDR3aa: ASSLEAGDTQY

j_gene: TRBJ2-5
v_gene: TRBV11-2
CDR3aa: ASSFSHGLDGTQY

j_gene: TRBJ1-2
v_gene: TRBV19
CDR3aa: VSRGLGYGYT

j_gene: TRBJ2-7
v_gene: TRBV5-1
CDR3aa: ASSLSSGGMSYEQY

j_gene: TRBJ1-2
v_gene: TRBV7-3
CDR3aa: ASSLAPGQAYGYT

j_gene: TRBJ2-1
v_gene: TRBV6-2/TRBV6-3
CDR3aa: ASRRDVGHLSYNEQF

j_gene: TRBJ2-3
v_gene: TRBV7-9
CDR3aa: ASSRTSALTRDTQY

j_gene: TRBJ1-2
v_gene: TRBV9
CDR3aa: ASSTRPGQGGYGYT

j_gene: TRBJ2-5
v_gene: TRBV27
CDR3aa: ASSFLTEQETQY

j_gene: TRBJ1-3
v_gene: TRBV20-1
CDR3aa: SARAGRDRTLYSGNTIY

j_gene: TRBJ1-5
v_gene: TRBV28
CDR3aa: ASRNRGSSQPQH

j_gene: TRBJ2-5
v_gene: TRBV5-1
CDR3aa: ASSLMLADGETQY

j_gene: TRBJ2-1
v_gene: TRBV5-1
CDR3aa: ASSFSASSGEQF

j_gene: TRBJ1-2
v_gene: TRBV4-1
CDR3aa: ASSQALLWHRDYGYT

j_gene: TRBJ1-6
v_gene: TRBV12-3/TRBV12-4
CDR3aa: ASSPRGGGYNSPLH

j_gene: TRBJ2-2
v_gene: TRBV5-1
CDR3aa: ASSWAGTGNTGELF

j_gene: TRBJ1-5
v_gene: TRBV6-2/TRBV6-3
CDR3aa: ASRPNLMGPQH

j_gene: TRBJ2-6
v_gene: TRBV7-3
CDR3aa: ASSSGQGAGANVLT

j_gene: TRBJ2-5
v_gene: TRBV21-1
CDR3aa: ASSTRDGWSGETQY

j_gene: TRBJ2-7
v_gene: TRBV6-5
CDR3aa: ASSRTGATYEQY

j_gene: TRBJ2-3
v_gene: TRBV29-1
CDR3aa: SVALHPDTQY

j_gene: TRBJ1-4
v_gene: TRBV28
CDR3aa: ASSLSRELF

j_gene: TRBJ1-5
v_gene: TRBV6-6
CDR3aa: ASSYPPGGLNQPQH

j_gene: TRBJ2-1
v_gene: TRBV9
CDR3aa: ASSVVGSSYNEQF

j_gene: TRBJ2-1
v_gene: TRBV7-2
CDR3aa: ASSGGLHNEQF

j_gene: TRBJ1-1
v_gene: TRBV24-1
CDR3aa: ATSEGRNNAEAF

j_gene: TRBJ2-7
v_gene: TRBV12-3/TRBV12-4
CDR3aa: ASSFGSSSYEQY

j_gene: TRBJ1-5
v_gene: TRBV4-3
CDR3aa: ASSSDRASQPQH

j_gene: TRBJ2-1
v_gene: TRBV12-3/TRBV12-4
CDR3aa: ASSLIYEQF

j_gene: TRBJ2-5
v_gene: TRBV6-5
CDR3aa: ASSGGRQETQY

j_gene: TRBJ2-5
v_gene: TRBV4-1
CDR3aa: ASSQEGSARVGTQY

j_gene: TRBJ1-2
v_gene: TRBV11-2
CDR3aa: ASRRTGVNYGYT

j_gene: TRBJ2-3
v_gene: TRBV2
CDR3aa: ASSESTSGAQDTQY

j_gene: TRBJ2-3
v_gene: TRBV18
CDR3aa: ASSPPSHTDTQY

j_gene: TRBJ2-3
v_gene: TRBV5-1
CDR3aa: ASSLARGATDTQY

j_gene: TRBJ2-5
v_gene: TRBV10-3
CDR3aa: AISASGGGEETQY

j_gene: TRBJ2-3
v_gene: TRBV15
CDR3aa: ATSRDIAGDTQY

j_gene: TRBJ2-5
v_gene: TRBV5-1
CDR3aa: ASSIYGGAEETQY

j_gene: TRBJ1-2
v_gene: TRBV7-2
CDR3aa: ASSLMAYGYT

j_gene: TRBJ2-3
v_gene: TRBV11-2
CDR3aa: ASSLDGDTQY

j_gene: TRBJ1-1
v_gene: TRBV15
CDR3aa: ATSRDFGQGVNTEAF

j_gene: TRBJ1-4
v_gene: TRBV7-9
CDR3aa: ASSFRAGNEKLF

j_gene: TRBJ2-3
v_gene: TRBV7-2
CDR3aa: ASTLAGGLDTQY

j_gene: TRBJ2-1
v_gene: TRBV5-6
CDR3aa: ASSLGGPQRTSYNEQF

j_gene: TRBJ1-5
v_gene: TRBV5-5
CDR3aa: ASSPGGSTSNQPQH

j_gene: TRBJ2-4
v_gene: TRBV11-2
CDR3aa: ASSPSRDRMGIQY

j_gene: TRBJ1-4
v_gene: TRBV4-3
CDR3aa: ASSQDLPGTGLLEKLF

j_gene: TRBJ1-5
v_gene: TRBV19
CDR3aa: ASSISQVRRQPQH

j_gene: TRBJ2-3
v_gene: TRBV18
CDR3aa: ASSVGSTDTQY

j_gene: TRBJ1-2
v_gene: TRBV12-3/TRBV12-4
CDR3aa: DSSQGRPDLYGYT

j_gene: TRBJ2-3
v_gene: TRBV5-1
CDR3aa: ASSLGASVDTQY

j_gene: TRBJ1-1
v_gene: TRBV25-1
CDR3aa: ASSKGQRTEAF

j_gene: TRBJ1-4
v_gene: TRBV15
CDR3aa: ATSRWILGGHEKLF

j_gene: TRBJ2-3
v_gene: TRBV4-2
CDR3aa: ASSLNAVAGFTDTQY

j_gene: TRBJ2-7
v_gene: TRBV29-1
CDR3aa: SVEGPNPGGEQY

j_gene: TRBJ2-2
v_gene: TRBV7-8
CDR3aa: ASSLVLAGRTGELF

j_gene: TRBJ1-5
v_gene: TRBV2
CDR3aa: ASSWRGLYGNQPQH

j_gene: TRBJ2-5
v_gene: TRBV5-1
CDR3aa: ASRTGGRQETQY

j_gene: TRBJ1-1
v_gene: TRBV11-3
CDR3aa: ASSAGRLNTEAF